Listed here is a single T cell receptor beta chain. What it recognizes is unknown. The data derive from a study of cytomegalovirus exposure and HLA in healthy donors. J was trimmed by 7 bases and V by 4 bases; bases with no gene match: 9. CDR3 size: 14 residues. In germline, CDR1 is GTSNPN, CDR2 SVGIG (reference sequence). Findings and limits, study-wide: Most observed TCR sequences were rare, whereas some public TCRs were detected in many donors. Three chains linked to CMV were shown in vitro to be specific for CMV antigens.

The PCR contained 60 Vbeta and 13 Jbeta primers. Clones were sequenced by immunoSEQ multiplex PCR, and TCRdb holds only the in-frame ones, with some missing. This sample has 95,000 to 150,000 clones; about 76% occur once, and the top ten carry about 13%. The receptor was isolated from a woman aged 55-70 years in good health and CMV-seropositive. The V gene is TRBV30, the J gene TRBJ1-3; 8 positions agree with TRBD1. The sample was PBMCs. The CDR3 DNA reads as TGTGCCTGGAACCCTCAGGGGGCAAGGAACACCATATATTTT. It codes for CAWNPQGARNTIYF.